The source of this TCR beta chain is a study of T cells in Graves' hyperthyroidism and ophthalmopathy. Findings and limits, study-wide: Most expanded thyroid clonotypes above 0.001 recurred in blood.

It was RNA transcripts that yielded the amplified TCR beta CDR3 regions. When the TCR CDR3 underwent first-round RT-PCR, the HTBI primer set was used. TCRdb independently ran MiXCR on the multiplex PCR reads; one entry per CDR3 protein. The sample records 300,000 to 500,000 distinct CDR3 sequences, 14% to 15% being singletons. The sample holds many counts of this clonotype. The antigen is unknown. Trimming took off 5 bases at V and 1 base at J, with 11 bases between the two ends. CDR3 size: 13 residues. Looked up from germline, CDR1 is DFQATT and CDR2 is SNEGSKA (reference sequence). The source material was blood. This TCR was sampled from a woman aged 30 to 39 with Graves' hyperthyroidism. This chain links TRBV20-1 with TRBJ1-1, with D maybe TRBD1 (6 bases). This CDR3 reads CSASTGKNTEAFF. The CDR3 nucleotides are TGCAGTGCTTCCACAGGGAAGAACACTGAAGCTTTCTTT.